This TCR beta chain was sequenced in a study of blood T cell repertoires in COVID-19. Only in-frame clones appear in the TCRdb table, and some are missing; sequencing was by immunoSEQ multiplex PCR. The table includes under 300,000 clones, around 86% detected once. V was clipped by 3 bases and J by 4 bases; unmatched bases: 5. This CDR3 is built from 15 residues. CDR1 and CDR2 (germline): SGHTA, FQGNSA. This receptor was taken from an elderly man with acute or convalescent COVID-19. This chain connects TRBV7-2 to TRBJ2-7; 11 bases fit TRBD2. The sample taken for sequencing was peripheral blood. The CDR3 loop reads CASSFDSGRVYEQYF. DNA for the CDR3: TGTGCCAGCAGCTTCGATAGCGGGAGGGTATACGAGCAGTACTTC. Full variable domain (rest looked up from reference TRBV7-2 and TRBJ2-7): GAGVSQSPSNKVTEKGKDVELRCDPISGHTALYWYRQSLGQGLEFLIYFQGNSAPDKSGLPSDRFSAERTGGSVSTLTIQRTQQEDSAVYLCASSFDSGRVYEQYFGPGTRLTVT.